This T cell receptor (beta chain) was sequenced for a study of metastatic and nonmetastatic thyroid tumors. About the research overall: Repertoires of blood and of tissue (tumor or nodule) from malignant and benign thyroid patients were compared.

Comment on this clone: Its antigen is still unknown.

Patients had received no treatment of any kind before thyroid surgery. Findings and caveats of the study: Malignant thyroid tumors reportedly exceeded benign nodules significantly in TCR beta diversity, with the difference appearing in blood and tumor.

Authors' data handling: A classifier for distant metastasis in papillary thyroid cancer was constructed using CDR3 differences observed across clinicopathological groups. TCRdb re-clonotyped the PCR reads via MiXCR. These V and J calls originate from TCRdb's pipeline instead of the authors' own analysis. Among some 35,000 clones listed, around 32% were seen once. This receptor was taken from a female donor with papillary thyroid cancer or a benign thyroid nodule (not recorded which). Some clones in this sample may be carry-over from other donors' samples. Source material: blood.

CDR3 residues: CASSRGGSLHF. CDR3 bases: TGTGCCAGCAGCCGGGGAGGGTCGCTCCACTTT. The gene calls are TRBV3-1 and TRBJ1-6; D gene uncertain. CDR3 length: 11 amino acids. Germline CDR1 reads LGHDT; CDR2 reads YNNKEL (reference sequence). Trimming removed 4 bases at V and 16 bases at J, with 11 bases between.